These T cell receptor beta chains were read from a single sample in a study of CD8 T cells in Susac syndrome. Each CDR3 protein gets one entry after TCRdb re-called the immunoSEQ multiplex PCR reads with MiXCR. The top ten clones hold 0.075% to 0.095% of a sample with around 230,000 distinct CDR3 sequences, around 96% of them seen once. Sequences were obtained from CD4+ T cells from PBMCs. Receptors originate from a human donor with multiple sclerosis. Each CDR3 is given with its conserved first and last residue. A D gene is named only where the DNA matches it firmly. Clone size is not always given. Where it is, it says once, few, many or a class for expanded clones.

once	TRBD1	TRBJ1-1	TRBV30	TGTGCCTGGAACAGGGGTATAGACACTGAAGCTTTCTTT	CAWNRGIDTEAFF
NA	NA	TRBJ2-2	TRBV12-3/TRBV12-4	TGTGCCAGCATGTACTCCACGAACACCGGGGAGCTGTTTTTT	CASMYSTNTGELFF
NA	TRBD1	TRBJ1-2	TRBV5-1	TGCGCCAGCAATCAAGGGGGCCCTAACTATGGCTACACCTTC	CASNQGGPNYGYTF
NA	NA	TRBJ1-5	TRBV19	TGTGCCAGTAGTCCCCGCGCTGAGGGCAATCAGCCCCAGCATTTT	CASSPRAEGNQPQHF
once	NA	TRBJ1-2	TRBV3-1	TGTGCCAGCAGCCAAGTAACAGGTGGAGGCTACACCTTC	CASSQVTGGGYTF
NA	TRBD2	TRBJ2-7	TRBV27	TGTGCCAGCAGTTCGCTAGCGGGAGGCTACGAGCAGTACTTC	CASSSLAGGYEQYF
NA	NA	TRBJ2-3	TRBV29-1	TGCAGCGTTGCCCCCGGCACAGATACGCAGTATTTT	CSVAPGTDTQYF
NA	TRBD1	TRBJ1-5	TRBV19	TGTGCCAGTAGTAAGGGACAGGGGTGGACTCAGCCCCAGCATTTT	CASSKGQGWTQPQHF
NA	TRBD1	TRBJ2-7	TRBV28	TGTGCCAGCAGCAACACAGGGGTCTCCTACGAGCAGTACTTC	CASSNTGVSYEQYF
NA	NA	TRBJ1-1	TRBV11-2	TGTGCCAGCAGCTTAGATCTTTTCAGGGGCACTGAAGCTTTCTTT	CASSLDLFRGTEAFF
NA	TRBD2	TRBJ2-5	TRBV2	TGTGCCAGCAGCGGACTAGCGGGGAGGAAGACCCAGTACTTC	CASSGLAGRKTQYF
NA	TRBD1	TRBJ1-2	TRBV13	TGTGCCAGCAGCGACAGGGGGCTAAGAGGCTACACCTTC	CASSDRGLRGYTF
NA	NA	TRBJ2-1	TRBV19	TGTGCCAGTAGTATCCGACCCTACAATGAGCAGTTCTTC	CASSIRPYNEQFF
NA	NA	TRBJ1-1	TRBV2	TGTGCCAGCAGTCCCCCCTCACGCCTACTGGGAGCTTTCTTT	CASSPPSRLLGAFF
NA	NA	TRBJ1-2	TRBV15	TGTGCCACCGCTGGTCGGGGGGGGCACTATGGCTACACCTTC	CATAGRGGHYGYTF
NA	NA	TRBJ2-7	TRBV20-1	TGCAGTGCGACGACACCGTACGAGCAGTACTTC	CSATTPYEQYF
NA	NA	TRBJ2-7	TRBV4-2	TGTGCCAGCAGCCACCCAATTTTAGCCGAGCAGTACTTC	CASSHPILAEQYF
NA	NA	TRBJ2-3	TRBV24-1	TGTGCCACCAGCGTCGCGGGAGATACGCAGTATTTT	CATSVAGDTQYF
NA	TRBD2	TRBJ2-3	TRBV4-1	TGCGCCAGCAGCCAAGAGGGACTAGCGGAAGATACGCAGTATTTT	CASSQEGLAEDTQYF
NA	NA	TRBJ1-5	TRBV19	TGTGCCAGTAGTCGTCAAGGGGTGAATAGCAATCAGCCCCAGCATTTT	CASSRQGVNSNQPQHF
NA	TRBD2	TRBJ2-3	TRBV20-1	TGCAGTGGGGGGAGGGCCAAGGAAGATACGCAGTATTTT	CSGGRAKEDTQYF
NA	TRBD1	TRBJ2-7	TRBV25-1	TGTGCCAGCAGTCGGGACAGGGGGCCCTACGAGCAGTACTTC	CASSRDRGPYEQYF
once	TRBD2	TRBJ2-3	TRBV3-1	TGTGCCAGCAGCCGGCGGGGGAACACAGATACGCAGTATTTT	CASSRRGNTDTQYF
NA	NA	TRBJ2-6	TRBV7-9	TGTGCCAGCACCGTCGCTGGGGCCAACGTCCTGACTTTC	CASTVAGANVLTF
NA	NA	TRBJ2-3	TRBV15	TGTGCCACCAGCAGAGGCCCAGGAGGGGATACGCAGTATTTT	CATSRGPGGDTQYF
NA	NA	TRBJ2-5	TRBV7-2	TGTGCCAGCAGCTTAATCGTCCAAGAGACCCAGTACTTC	CASSLIVQETQYF
few	NA	TRBJ2-3	TRBV30	TGTGCCTGGAGTGTATCCGGCACAGATACGCAGTATTTT	CAWSVSGTDTQYF
NA	TRBD1	TRBJ2-3	TRBV6-1	TGTGCCAGCAGTATGACCGGGACAGGGCGGACAGATACGCAGTATTTT	CASSMTGTGRTDTQYF
once	NA	TRBJ2-5	TRBV3-1	TGTGCCAGCACCGCTAGATCGGTAGATGCGACCCAGTACTTC	CASTARSVDATQYF
NA	NA	TRBJ2-4	TRBV20-1	TGCAGTGCTGCTGTTGTAGCCAAAAACATTCAGTACTTC	CSAAVVAKNIQYF
once	NA	TRBJ1-3	TRBV29-1	TGCAGCGTAATCGGTTCGGACTCTGGAAACACCATATATTTT	CSVIGSDSGNTIYF
NA	TRBD2	TRBJ2-1	TRBV29-1	TGCAGCGTTGCCTTTAGCGGGAGGACATACAATGAGCAGTTCTTC	CSVAFSGRTYNEQFF
NA	NA	TRBJ2-7	TRBV13	TGTGCCAGCAGTCGGGTCTCAGAATACGAGCAGTACTTC	CASSRVSEYEQYF
NA	TRBD2	TRBJ2-1	TRBV10-3	TGTGCCATCAGTGGGGGTCTAGCGGCGCACAATGAGCAGTTCTTC	CAISGGLAAHNEQFF
NA	NA	TRBJ2-5	TRBV5-6	TGTGCCAGCGGAGTATCGCAGACCCAGTACTTC	CASGVSQTQYF
NA	TRBD2	TRBJ2-7	TRBV12-3/TRBV12-4	TGTGCCAGCAGTTTAGATTTAGCGGGTGGCTACGAGCAGTACTTC	CASSLDLAGGYEQYF
NA	TRBD2	TRBJ2-3	TRBV27	TGTGCCAGCAGGCGGGAGCGCACAGATACGCAGTATTTT	CASRRERTDTQYF
NA	NA	TRBJ2-1	TRBV28	TGTGCCAGCAGTGGTATAGGGGGTAGCTACAATGAGCAGTTCTTC	CASSGIGGSYNEQFF
NA	NA	TRBJ2-1	TRBV30	TGTGCCTGGAGTCTAGGAAAGGCTACGCAGTTCTTC	CAWSLGKATQFF
once	NA	TRBJ2-7	TRBV20-1	TGCAGTGCTACCGGGACAAAGACCTACGAGCAGTACTTC	CSATGTKTYEQYF
NA	TRBD1	TRBJ1-6	TRBV20-1	TGCAGTGCTAGGAGCGGGACAGGGGGTAATTCACCCCTCCACTTT	CSARSGTGGNSPLHF
NA	NA	TRBJ1-1	TRBV20-1	TGCAGTGCCGACTCGAGTCGCGGGAACACTGAAGCTTTCTTT	CSADSSRGNTEAFF
NA	NA	TRBJ2-3	TRBV5-1	TGCGCCAGCAGCTTAGTAGGGGAAGGAGGTACGCAGTATTTT	CASSLVGEGGTQYF